Described below is a single TCR beta chain sequence and its context. The CDR3 runs 14 residues. Germline CDR1 and CDR2: MNHEY and SVGAGI. With 5 bases removed from V and 4 bases from J, the gap between germline ends came to 14 bases. The method was immunoSEQ multiplex PCR; TCRdb's version includes in-frame clones alone and lacks a portion of them. The sample has about 58,000 clones, 75% to 90% seen once; the top ten hold 0.75%. The data stem from a study of OX40 agonist ivuxolimab in advanced cancers. Sequenced material: CD4+ or CD8+ T cells sorted from blood, taken in a trial of the OX40 agonist ivuxolimab. V and J are TRBV6-5 and TRBJ1-2; D not resolved. The source is an adult with an advanced solid tumor such as melanoma, head and neck, liver or kidney cancer. In nucleotides, the CDR3 is TGTGCCAGCAGTGAATACGGGCAGCTCTATGGCTACACCTTC. This translates into CASSEYGQLYGYTF.